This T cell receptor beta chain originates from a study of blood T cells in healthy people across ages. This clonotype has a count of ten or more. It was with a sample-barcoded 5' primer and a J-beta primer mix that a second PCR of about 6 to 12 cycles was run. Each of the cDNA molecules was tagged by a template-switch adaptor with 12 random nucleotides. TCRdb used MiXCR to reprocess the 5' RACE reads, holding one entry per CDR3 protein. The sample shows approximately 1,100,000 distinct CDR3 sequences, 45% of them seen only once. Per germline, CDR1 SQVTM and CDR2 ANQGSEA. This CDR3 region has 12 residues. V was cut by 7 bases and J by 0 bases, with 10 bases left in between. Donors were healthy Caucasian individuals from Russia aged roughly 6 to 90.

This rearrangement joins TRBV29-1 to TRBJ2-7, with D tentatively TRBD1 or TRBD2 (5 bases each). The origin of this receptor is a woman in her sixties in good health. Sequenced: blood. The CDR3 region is CSGTRGSYEQYF. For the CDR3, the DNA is TGCAGCGGGACGAGGGGCTCCTACGAGCAGTACTTC.